Given below is one TCR beta chain in context. The CDR3 has 16 amino acids. Germline V gives CDR1 MNHEY, CDR2 SVGAGI. Trimming removed 2 bases at V and 1 base at J, with 9 bases between. Measured with immunoSEQ multiplex PCR; TCRdb has only the in-frame clones, and not every one. The sample lists 53,000 or so clones, around 94% occurring once. The data stem from a study of T cell changes during pregnancy in multiple sclerosis. The chain uses TRBV6-5 and TRBJ2-6; D ambiguous. The source of this sequence is a female donor with multiple sclerosis, enrolled in a pregnancy study. This sample comprised CD4+ T cells from peripheral blood mononuclear cells, obtained in the second trimester of pregnancy. Here the CDR3 reads CASSYLTSSGANVLTF. CDR3 sequence (DNA): TGTGCCAGCAGTTACCTAACGTCATCTGGGGCCAACGTCCTGACTTTC.